This TCR beta chain was sequenced in a study of cytomegalovirus exposure and HLA in healthy donors. The PCR had 60 Vbeta and 13 Jbeta primers. Sequencing was performed with immunoSEQ multiplex PCR; in TCRdb, only in-frame clones are kept and a portion is missing. The sample table sets out over 75,000 clones. This CDR3 is built from 16 residues. Germline trimming cut 3 bases from V and 6 bases from J; bases unmatched to any gene: 12. Germline V gene lookup returns CDR1 SGDLS and CDR2 YYNGEE. The TCR originated in a girl aged 5-17 years in good health and CMV-seropositive. What was sequenced was PBMCs. V usage is TRBV9 and J usage is TRBJ2-1, with 7 bases identical to TRBD2. DNA for the CDR3: TGTGCCAGCAGCGAGGGCGGGGGACGGGCGGTCAATGAGCAGTTCTTC. This gives the protein CASSEGGGRAVNEQFF.